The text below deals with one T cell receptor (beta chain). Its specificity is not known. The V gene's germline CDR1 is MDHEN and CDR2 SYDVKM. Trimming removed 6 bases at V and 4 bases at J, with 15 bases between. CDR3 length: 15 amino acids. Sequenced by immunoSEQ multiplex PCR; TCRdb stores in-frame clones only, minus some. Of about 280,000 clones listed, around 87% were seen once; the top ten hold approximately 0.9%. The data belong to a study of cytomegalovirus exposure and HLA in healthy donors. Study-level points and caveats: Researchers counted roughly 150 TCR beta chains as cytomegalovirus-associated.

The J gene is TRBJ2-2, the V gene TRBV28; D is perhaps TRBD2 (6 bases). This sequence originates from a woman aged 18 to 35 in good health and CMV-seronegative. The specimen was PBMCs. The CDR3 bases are TGTGCCAGCAGAAATTCGGGGGTAGGCACCGGGGAGCTGTTTTTT. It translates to CASRNSGVGTGELFF.